This TCR beta chain came from a study of T-cell reconstitution after alpha-beta-depleted transplantation in children. A word on this clonotype: Its target is unknown.

Study-wide results and limits: Diversity and T-cell counts at one year after transplant derived mostly from new T cells. Expanded clones from the graft, numbering several hundred, reportedly supplied alpha-beta T cells about two months after transplant. Some patients owed their high day-60 TCRbeta diversity to surviving recipient T cells and thymic progenitors.

CDR3 length: 13 amino acids. CDR1 MGHDK and CDR2 SYGVNS come from the germline V gene. Trimming pared 3 bases from V and 6 bases from J, leaving 11 bases between. Using unique molecular identifiers, the investigators prepared the TCRbeta library. TCRdb reprocessed the PCR reads with MiXCR, giving one entry per CDR3 protein. The sample records about 640,000 distinct CDR3 sequences, over 10% being singletons. V and J are TRBV25-1 and TRBJ1-2, with D possibly being TRBD1 (5 bases). The sequenced sample was PBMCs, mostly from graft donor cells, obtained 360 days after TCRalphabeta/CD19-depleted stem cell transplant. The receptor's source is a male patient younger than 18 who had a stem cell transplant for acute myeloid leukemia, so the T cells may come from the graft donor. CDR3 in DNA: TGTGCCAGCAGTGAGGGCCAGGGAAATGGCTACACCTTC. Translation gives CASSEGQGNGYTF.